This entry lists 32 T cell receptor beta chains sequenced from one sample in a study of blood T cells in healthy people across ages. For the second PCR, which ran for roughly 6 to 12 cycles, a sample-barcoded 5' primer and a J-beta primer mix were used. TCRdb recomputed calls from the 5' RACE reads with MiXCR, one row per CDR3 protein. The data contain hundreds of thousands of distinct CDR3 sequences, more than 55% of them singletons. Sequenced sample: blood. Receptors originate from a man aged 40-50 years in good health.

The V gene is TRBV20-1, the J gene TRBJ2-1, with D uncertain. There are 16 residues in the CDR3. With 1 base removed from V and 4 bases from J, the gap between germline ends came to 17 bases. Germline V gene lookup returns CDR1 DFQATT and CDR2 SNEGSKA (reference sequence). The CDR3 reads CSARVLISFPYNEQFF. In nucleotides, the CDR3 is TGCAGTGCTAGAGTACTCATCAGCTTCCCTTACAATGAGCAGTTCTTC.

V usage is TRBV9 and J usage is TRBJ1-4; D call uncertain. Germline V lookup: CDR1 SGDLS, CDR2 YYNGEE. The V end was cut by 3 bases, the J end by 4 bases, with 10 bases between. The CDR3 has 14 residues. CDR3 coding DNA: TGTGCCAGCAGCGAAGTGGGGTATAATGAAAAACTGTTTTTT. It codes for CASSEVGYNEKLFF. Drawing the rest from reference TRBV9 and TRBJ1-4, the complete variable domain is DSGVTQTPKHLITATGQRVTLRCSPRSGDLSVYWYQQSLDQGLQFLIQYYNGEERAKGNILERFSAQQFPDLHSELNLSSLELGDSALYFCASSEVGYNEKLFFGSGTQLSVL.

This rearrangement joins TRBV29-1 to TRBJ2-5, with 10 nucleotides matching TRBD1. V lost 7 bases, J lost 5 bases, and 10 bases stayed unmatched. Germline V gene lookup returns CDR1 SQVTM and CDR2 ANQGSEA. This CDR3 spans 14 amino acids. CDR3 coding DNA: TGCAGCGCCGGATCGACAGGGGGCTTCGAGACCCAGTACTTC. This sequence encodes CSAGSTGGFETQYF. Combining the CDR3 with reference TRBV29-1 and TRBJ2-5 gives the whole variable domain SAVISQKPSRDICQRGTSLTIQCQVDSQVTMMFWYRQQPGQSLTLIATANQGSEATYESGFVIDKFPISRPNLTFSTLTVSNMSPEDSSIYLCSAGSTGGFETQYFGPGTRLLVL.

The chain links TRBV7-9 to TRBJ2-7, with a tentative D call TRBD1 (5 bases). From germline, CDR1 is SEHNR and CDR2 FQNEAQ (reference sequence). This CDR3 spans 15 amino acids. The V end lost 5 bases, the J end lost 0 bases, and 14 bases lay between the germline ends. The CDR3 is CASSLVAGPSYEQYF. In DNA form, the CDR3 reads TGTGCCAGCAGCCTGGTGGCAGGGCCCTCCTACGAGCAGTACTTC.

This chain links TRBV11-3 with TRBJ2-3, with D uncertain. This CDR3 comprises 13 residues. V gave up 3 bases and J gave up 5 bases, with 9 bases separating them. CDR1 is SGHNT, CDR2 YENEEA, per germline. CDR3 sequence (DNA): TGTGCCAGCAGCTTTTTGAACGGAGATACGCAGTATTTT. Translation gives CASSFLNGDTQYF.

This chain connects TRBV2 to TRBJ2-7, with 9 bases aligning to TRBD2. The DNA end favors TRBJ2-5, so the J call may be wrong. The CDR3 spans 13 residues. Germline CDR1 is SNHLY and CDR2 is FYNNEI. The CDR3 loop reads CASTLAGKETQYF. In DNA, the CDR3 is TGTGCCAGCACTCTAGCGGGGAAAGAGACCCAGTACTTC.

V is TRBV6-1 and J is TRBJ2-7, with D possibly matching TRBD2 (5 bases). The J call may be wrong; the DNA end is better matched by TRBJ2-5. In germline, CDR1 is MNHNS, CDR2 SASEGT. The CDR3 is made up of 14 amino acids. The CDR3 nucleotides read TGTGCCAGCAGTGAACTCCTTTTTCGGGGGACCCAGTACTTC. Encoded protein: CASSELLFRGTQYF.

The table lists this clonotype with a few counts. At one end the junction does not follow the germline gene, possibly because of a read error. J is TRBJ2-1 and V is TRBV4-1, with D perhaps matching TRBD2 (5 bases). This CDR3 spans 14 amino acids. Germline V gives CDR1 MGHRA, CDR2 YSYEKL. CDR3 region: CASSHTQEAGEQFF. CDR3 DNA sequence: TGCGCCAGTAGCCATACTCAAGAGGCGGGTGAGCAGTTCTTC.

This clonotype was seen a handful of times. The chain joins TRBV24-1 to TRBJ2-7; weak D call: TRBD1 (5 bases). Trimming removed 2 bases at V and 2 bases at J, with 21 bases between. Germline V gene sequence: CDR1 KGHDR, CDR2 SFDVKD. This CDR3 contains 18 residues. CDR3 in DNA: TGTGCCACCAGTGATTCCCCCCGCAGGACAAACAGTACCTACGAGCAGTACTTC. It codes for CATSDSPRRTNSTYEQYF.

This rearrangement joins TRBV28 to TRBJ2-1; D perhaps matches TRBD1 (5 bases). Trimming took 6 bases from V and 11 from J, leaving 23 bases between them. This CDR3 region has 15 residues. Looked up from germline, CDR1 is MDHEN and CDR2 is SYDVKM. The CDR3 protein is CASSPGRDRGIQQFF. Written as DNA, the CDR3 is TGTGCCAGCAGCCCCGGCAGGGATAGAGGCATTCAGCAGTTCTTC.

A few counts support this clonotype. The chain has TRBV28 and TRBJ2-5, with D possibly matching TRBD1 (6 bases). This CDR3 comprises 15 residues. Germline V gene sequence: CDR1 MDHEN, CDR2 SYDVKM. Deletions cut 6 bases from V and 2 bases from J, with 16 bases between. CDR3 in amino acids: CASSRPRGGQETQYF. Written as DNA, the CDR3 is TGTGCCAGCAGCCGCCCCAGGGGTGGGCAAGAGACCCAGTACTTC.

The chain carries TRBV13 and TRBJ2-6, with 7 bases that match TRBD1. Germline V gene data show CDR1 as PRHDT and CDR2 as FYEKMQ (reference sequence). This CDR3 contains 17 residues. V lost 2 bases, J lost 0 bases, and 4 bases stayed unmatched. CDR3 nucleotide sequence: TGTGCCAGCAGCTTACAGGGGGTGGACTCTGGGGCCAACGTCCTGACTTTC. Protein product: CASSLQGVDSGANVLTF.

The chain joins TRBV3-1 to TRBJ1-1, with TRBD1 as a possible D gene (5 bases). Per germline, CDR1 LGHDT and CDR2 YNNKEL (reference sequence). The V end lost 0 bases, the J end lost 10 bases, and 18 bases lay between the germline ends. There are 15 residues in the CDR3. CDR3 sequence (DNA): TGTGCCAGCAGCCAAGATTCAGGGTCGTCTAATAGAGCTTTCTTT. Its protein product is CASSQDSGSSNRAFF.

This chain connects TRBV4-2 to TRBJ2-1; TRBD2 is a possible D gene (5 bases). This CDR3 region has 16 residues. CDR1 and CDR2 (germline): LGHNA, YNFKEQ. The V gene lost 4 bases and the J gene lost 3 bases, with 16 bases spanning the gap. CDR3 coding DNA: TGTGCCAGCAGCCGCCCCGGGCCGAGGGACTACAATGAGCAGTTCTTC. Amino acids: CASSRPGPRDYNEQFF.

CDR3 bases: TGCAGTGCTAGTAAGACCCTACTATACAATGAGCAGTTCTTC. Its translation: CSASKTLLYNEQFF. The chain employs TRBV20-1 and TRBJ2-1; D gene unclear. Germline lookup yields CDR1 DFQATT and CDR2 SNEGSKA (reference sequence). The V end was cut by 3 bases, the J end by 4 bases, with 13 bases between. There are 14 residues in the CDR3.

Notes on this clonotype: A read error may be the cause here, since a much bigger clone is one base away. The CDR3 end shows no conserved phenylalanine or tryptophan, and so a read error is likely. The chain links TRBV6-5 to TRBJ1-5; TRBD1 might be the D (5 bases). Germline V gene data show CDR1 as MNHEY and CDR2 as SVGAGI. The CDR3 is 15 residues long. Trimming removed 6 bases from V and 9 bases from J, with 21 bases in between. The CDR3 coding sequence is TGTGCCAGCAGCCCCCGCGGACGCACCGACAGGCCCCAGCATTTG. This translates into CASSPRGRTDRPQHL.

In this sample, this clonotype turned up a few times. The V and J genes are TRBV7-2 and TRBJ2-7; D ambiguous. The CDR3 consists of 12 residues. CDR1 and CDR2 (germline): SGHTA, FQGNSA. Trimming left V 4 bases short and J 4 bases short, with 8 bases between. CDR3 nucleotides: TGTGCCAGCAGCTCGTATCAGTACGAGCAGTACTTC. Protein product: CASSSYQYEQYF.

This clonotype appeared once. This chain uses TRBV20-1 with TRBJ2-1; 7 bases agree with TRBD2. The trim removed 6 bases at V and 0 bases at J, leaving 5 bases unmatched. The CDR3 contains 14 residues. The germline V gene has CDR1 DFQATT and CDR2 SNEGSKA (reference sequence). The CDR3 nucleotides are TGCAGTGCATCAGCGGGGAGCTCCTACAATGAGCAGTTCTTC. Its protein is CSASAGSSYNEQFF.

The chain links TRBV7-2 to TRBJ1-1; no firm D call. V dropped 4 bases and J dropped 4 bases, with 16 bases sitting between them. There are 15 residues in the CDR3. CDR1 and CDR2 (germline): SGHTA, FQGNSA. CDR3 loop: CASSSGISRRTEAFF. The CDR3 region has the DNA TGTGCCAGCAGCTCTGGGATCAGCCGGCGCACTGAAGCTTTCTTT.

This chain connects TRBV4-3 to TRBJ2-1; TRBD1 agrees at 7 bases. Germline V gene lookup returns CDR1 LGHNA and CDR2 YSLEER. The CDR3 consists of 17 residues. V shed 0 bases, J shed 0 bases, and the junction held 5 bases outside the gene matches. Here the CDR3 DNA reads TGCGCCAGCAGCCAAGACTACGGGACAGTCTCCTACAATGAGCAGTTCTTC. Translating it yields CASSQDYGTVSYNEQFF.

Only a few counts were recorded for this clonotype. The chain has TRBV12-3 or TRBV12-4 and TRBJ1-5, with D unclear. The V and J ends lost 3 bases and 5 bases respectively, with 11 bases between them. The CDR3 extends over 14 amino acids. Written as DNA, the CDR3 is TGTGCCAGCAGTTTCAGGAGGGCGGATCAGCCCCAGCATTTT. Its protein product is CASSFRRADQPQHF.

The chain employs TRBV4-3 and TRBJ2-4, with TRBD2 as a possible D gene (5 bases). The end of the DNA is better explained by TRBJ2-5, so the J call may be wrong. The CDR3 has 15 residues. Germline V gene sequence: CDR1 LGHNA, CDR2 YSLEER. The DNA for the CDR3 is TGCGCCAGCAGCCAAGATCTAGCTAGTATGGAGACCCAGTACTTC. Amino acid sequence: CASSQDLASMETQYF.

This chain connects TRBV28 to TRBJ2-1; a possible D gene is TRBD2 (6 bases). The V and J ends lost 6 bases and 6 bases respectively, with 21 bases between them. This CDR3 is 16 amino acids long. Germline loops: CDR1 MDHEN, CDR2 SYDVKM. The CDR3 bases are TGTGCCAGCAGACAGAGGGCCGGGAGATCGGGCAATGAGCAGTTCTTC. This gives the protein CASRQRAGRSGNEQFF.

The chain uses TRBV3-1 and TRBJ1-4; the D gene is possibly TRBD1 (6 bases). Between the trimmed V and J ends, which lost 0 bases and 14 bases, there was a span of 19 bases. The germline gives CDR1 LGHDT, CDR2 YNNKEL (reference sequence). CDR3 length: 15 amino acids. This chain's CDR3 is CASSQDLGALRELFF. The CDR3 DNA follows: TGTGCCAGCAGCCAAGATCTGGGGGCACTGCGAGAGCTGTTTTTT.

The rearrangement joins TRBV4-3 to TRBJ2-7; D remains unclear. Germline V gene data show CDR1 as LGHNA and CDR2 as YSLEER. V lost 3 bases to trimming and J lost 7 bases, with 13 bases between them. This CDR3 is built from 13 residues. The CDR3 protein is CASSHSTLREQYF. The CDR3 coding sequence is TGCGCCAGCAGCCATAGCACCCTCAGGGAGCAGTACTTC.

This clonotype was found a few times. The chain has TRBV29-1 and TRBJ1-4, with D unclear. The V gene's germline CDR1 is SQVTM and CDR2 ANQGSEA. The CDR3 extends over 11 amino acids. The V end was cut by 6 bases, the J end by 8 bases, with 10 bases between. CDR3 DNA: TGCAGCGTGGGAGGTTCCGAAAAACTGTTTTTT. This gives the protein CSVGGSEKLFF.

V usage is TRBV2 and J usage is TRBJ2-7, with TRBD1 matching over 9 bases. CDR3 length: 14 residues. J gave up 4 bases and V 6 bases, and 7 bases lay outside the gene matches. Germline CDR1 SNHLY, CDR2 FYNNEI. CDR3 loop: CASRRQGDVYEQYF. CDR3 in DNA: TGTGCCAGCAGGAGACAGGGGGATGTATACGAGCAGTACTTC.

This chain uses TRBV6-5 with TRBJ2-1; TRBD1 agrees at 12 bases. Per germline, CDR1 MNHEY and CDR2 SVGAGI. Trimming cost V 6 bases and J 3 bases; bases outside gene matches: 6. The CDR3 length is 16 residues. CDR3 sequence: CASRDGTGGNYNEQFF. As DNA, the CDR3 is TGTGCCAGCAGGGACGGGACAGGGGGCAACTACAATGAGCAGTTCTTC.

The chain uses TRBV28 and TRBJ2-4; D remains unclear. CDR1 MDHEN and CDR2 SYDVKM come from the germline V gene. The length of the CDR3 is 15 residues. The ends were cut back, 5 bases at V and 0 bases at J, with 11 bases in the middle. The CDR3 nucleotides are TGTGCCAGCAGTGTATCCGAGAGAGCCAAAAACATTCAGTACTTC. This sequence encodes CASSVSERAKNIQYF.

This clonotype was detected only once. V gene TRBV5-6 combines with J gene TRBJ2-1, with D perhaps matching TRBD2 (5 bases). Germline CDR1 reads SGHDT; CDR2 reads YYEEEE. V dropped 6 bases and J dropped 6 bases, with 19 bases sitting between them. This CDR3 region has 15 residues. CDR3 sequence reads: CASTLGVSMGNEQFF. The CDR3 DNA reads TGTGCCAGCACCCTGGGAGTGTCGATGGGCAATGAGCAGTTCTTC.

The CDR3 loop is CATSDPTGQARDTQYF. CDR3 sequence (DNA): TGTGCCACCAGTGATCCGACGGGACAGGCACGGGATACGCAGTATTTT. This sequence joins TRBV24-1 and TRBJ2-3, with TRBD1 identical over 8 bases. Germline trimming cut 3 bases from V and 6 bases from J; bases unmatched to any gene: 10. Germline CDR1 KGHDR, CDR2 SFDVKD. This CDR3 has 16 amino acids.

This clonotype has just one count. The rearrangement joins TRBV9 to TRBJ2-1; 8 nucleotides match TRBD1. The CDR3 runs to 15 residues. Germline CDR1 reads SGDLS; CDR2 reads YYNGEE. Germline trimming cut 3 bases from V and 5 bases from J; bases unmatched to any gene: 7. CDR3 in DNA: TGTGCCAGCAGCGCCCGACAGGGGCGGCACAATGAGCAGTTCTTC. It specifies CASSARQGRHNEQFF.